This T cell receptor (beta chain) was sequenced for a study of blood T cell repertoires in COVID-19. Original methodology: Reference gene primer amplification yielded estimated nucleated cell counts. The table came from immunoSEQ multiplex PCR; TCRdb's copy has only in-frame clones and leaves some out. Clone size and the V and J calls come from that table; the DNA yielded D and trimming. The data hold some 300,000 clones, with under 90% observed a single time. CDR3 size: 14 residues. Germline loops: CDR1 GTSNPN, CDR2 SVGIG (reference sequence). With V trimmed by 3 bases and J by 7 bases, 7 bases remained unmatched.

The chain uses TRBV30 and TRBJ2-1; 9 positions agree with TRBD2. The receptor's source is a woman between 50 and 59 years old who had been exposed to COVID-19. Sequencing was carried out using PBMCs or T cells enriched from blood (not recorded which). CDR3 loop: CAWRLRGGGNEQFF. In nucleotides, the CDR3 is TGTGCCTGGAGGTTGCGGGGGGGAGGAAATGAGCAGTTCTTC. Drawing the rest from reference TRBV30 and TRBJ2-1, the complete variable domain is SQTIHQWPATLVQPVGSPLSLECTVEGTSNPNLYWYRQAAGRGLQLLFYSVGIGQISSEVPQNLSASRPQDRQFILSSKKLLLSDSGFYLCAWRLRGGGNEQFFGPGTRLTVL.